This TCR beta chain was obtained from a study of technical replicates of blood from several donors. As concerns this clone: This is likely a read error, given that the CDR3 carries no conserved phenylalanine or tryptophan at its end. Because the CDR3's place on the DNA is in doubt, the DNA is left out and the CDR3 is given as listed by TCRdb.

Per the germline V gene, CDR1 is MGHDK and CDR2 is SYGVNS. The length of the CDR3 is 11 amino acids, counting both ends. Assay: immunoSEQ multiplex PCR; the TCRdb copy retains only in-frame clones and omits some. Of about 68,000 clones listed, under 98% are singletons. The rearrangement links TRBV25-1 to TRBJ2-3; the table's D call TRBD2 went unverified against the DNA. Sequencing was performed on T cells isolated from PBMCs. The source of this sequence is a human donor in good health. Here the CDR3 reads CASSEYEELSV.